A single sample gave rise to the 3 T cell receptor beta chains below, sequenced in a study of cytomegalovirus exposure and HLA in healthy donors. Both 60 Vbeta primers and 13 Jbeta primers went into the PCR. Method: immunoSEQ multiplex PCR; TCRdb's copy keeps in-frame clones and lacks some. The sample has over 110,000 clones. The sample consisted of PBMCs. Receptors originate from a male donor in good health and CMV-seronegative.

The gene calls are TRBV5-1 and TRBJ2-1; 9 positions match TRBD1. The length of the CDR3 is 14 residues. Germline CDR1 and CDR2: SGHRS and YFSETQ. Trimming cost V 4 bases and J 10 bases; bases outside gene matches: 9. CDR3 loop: CASSPGQGTREQFF. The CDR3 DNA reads TGCGCCAGCAGCCCGGGACAGGGTACTCGCGAGCAGTTCTTC.

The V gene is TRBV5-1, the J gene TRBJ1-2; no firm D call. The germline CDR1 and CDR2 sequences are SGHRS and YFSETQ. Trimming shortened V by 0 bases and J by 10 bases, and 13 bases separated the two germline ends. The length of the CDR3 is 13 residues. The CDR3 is CASSLVKGADYTF. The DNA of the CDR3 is TGCGCCAGCAGCTTGGTTAAGGGAGCTGACTACACCTTC.

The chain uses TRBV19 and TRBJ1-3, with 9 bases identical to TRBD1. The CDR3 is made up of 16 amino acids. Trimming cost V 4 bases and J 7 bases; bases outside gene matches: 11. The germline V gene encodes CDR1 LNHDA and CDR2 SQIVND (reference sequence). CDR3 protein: CASSNRGHYRPNTIYF. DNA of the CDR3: TGTGCCAGTAGTAACAGGGGGCATTACCGGCCGAACACCATATATTTT.